Each of the 18 T cell receptor beta chains below was sequenced from the same sample in a study of response to subunit inactivated influenza vaccine. TCRdb reprocessed the RT-PCR reads via MiXCR and lists one record per CDR3 protein. The table lists more than 450,000 distinct CDR3 sequences, about 12% of them singletons, with 10% in the top ten. The specimen was PBMCs from blood, collected on the day of vaccination. These receptor sequences come from a man aged 50-60 years who received an inactivated influenza vaccine.

This clonotype was observed a handful of times. This sequence joins TRBV28 and TRBJ2-7, with a tentative D call TRBD2 (5 bases). With 7 bases removed from V and 6 bases from J, the gap between germline ends came to 10 bases. This CDR3 contains 11 residues. Germline assignment: CDR1 MDHEN and CDR2 SYDVKM. The CDR3 loop is CASTHGGEQYF. The CDR3 DNA is TGTGCCAGCACCCATGGAGGCGAGCAGTACTTC.

This clonotype was picked up a small number of times. V usage is TRBV4-2 and J usage is TRBJ2-7; TRBD1 agrees at 8 bases. Germline V gives CDR1 LGHNA, CDR2 YNFKEQ. V shed 2 bases and J 4 bases; nucleotides not matched to a gene: 10. The CDR3 extends over 16 amino acids. CDR3 sequence (DNA): TGTGCCAGCAGCCAACCGACAGGGGTTTCAGCATACGAGCAGTACTTC. Its translation is CASSQPTGVSAYEQYF.

Only a few counts were recorded for this clonotype. The chain employs TRBV6-2 or TRBV6-3 and TRBJ2-2; 13 nucleotides line up with TRBD2. The germline V gene has CDR1 MNHEY and CDR2 SVGEGT. The CDR3 contains 15 residues. Germline trimming cut 6 bases from V and 4 bases from J; bases unmatched to any gene: 2. The CDR3 spells CASRTSGGATGELFF. The CDR3 DNA reads TGTGCCAGCAGAACTAGCGGGGGGGCCACCGGGGAGCTGTTTTTT.

This clonotype was seen repeatedly, ten times or more. The CDR3 bases are TGCAGTGCTACCCCGGGACTAGCGGGGACAGATACGCAGTATTTT. Translated, it gives CSATPGLAGTDTQYF. J is TRBJ2-3 and V is TRBV20-1, with TRBD2 matching over 13 bases. The V gene end was trimmed by 4 bases and the J gene end by 3 bases; junction bases not matched to a gene: 4. CDR1 is DFQATT, CDR2 SNEGSKA, per germline (reference sequence). The CDR3 extends over 15 amino acids.

The V gene is TRBV27, the J gene TRBJ2-2; 8 nucleotides line up with TRBD1. V lost 3 bases and J lost 6; bases outside the gene matches: 3. The CDR3 spans 14 residues. The germline CDR1 and CDR2 sequences are MNHEY and SMNVEV (reference sequence). The CDR3 loop reads CASSFGQGPGELFF. CDR3 coding DNA: TGTGCCAGCAGTTTCGGACAGGGCCCCGGGGAGCTGTTTTTT.

The rearrangement joins TRBV6-1 to TRBJ2-7, with 10 bases that match TRBD2. CDR3 length: 16 residues. Germline CDR1 and CDR2: MNHNS and SASEGT. With 6 bases clipped from V and 3 bases from J, the junction kept 11 bases outside the gene matches. The CDR3 protein is CASSFSTSGQHYEQYF. CDR3 in DNA: TGTGCCAGCAGCTTTTCGACTAGCGGGCAACACTACGAGCAGTACTTC.

Turning to this clonotype: A junction end diverges from the germline sequence, so it may reflect a read error. The chain joins TRBV20-1 to TRBJ2-7, with 7 nucleotides matching TRBD1. This CDR3 has 14 residues. CDR1 DFQATT and CDR2 SNEGSKA come from the germline V gene (reference sequence). CDR3 region: CSARDRQGQYEQYF. The DNA for the CDR3 is TGCAGTGCTCGAGACCGACAGGGTCAGTACGAGCAGTACTTC.

The rearrangement joins TRBV15 to TRBJ2-3, with unresolved D. V lost 5 bases and J 10 bases, leaving 13 bases between the germline ends. Germline CDR1 and CDR2: LNHNV and YYDKDF (reference sequence). The CDR3 loop spans 12 amino acids. The chain's CDR3 is CATSGERKAQYF. The CDR3 coding sequence is TGTGCCACCAGCGGGGAAAGAAAGGCGCAGTATTTT.

This clonotype has a handful of counts. V usage is TRBV29-1 and J usage is TRBJ2-5, with D tentatively TRBD2 (6 bases). From germline, CDR1 is SQVTM and CDR2 ANQGSEA. Trimming shortened V by 3 bases and J by 7 bases, and 12 bases separated the two germline ends. CDR3 length: 12 residues. The CDR3 loop reads CSVDRARGTQYF. The CDR3 DNA is TGCAGCGTTGACCGGGCGCGGGGGACCCAGTACTTC.

The CDR3 protein is CASSLGQASSYEQYF. The CDR3 DNA reads as TGTGCCAGCTCATTGGGACAGGCCAGCTCCTACGAGCAGTACTTC. The chain uses TRBV18 and TRBJ2-7; 8 bases align to TRBD1. V lost 5 bases to trimming and J lost 0 bases; unmatched junction nucleotides: 6. Germline V gene sequence: CDR1 KGHSH, CDR2 LQKENI. The CDR3 is made up of 15 amino acids.

This clonotype was seen a few times. The V and J genes are TRBV20-1 and TRBJ1-1; D is unclear. Looked up from germline, CDR1 is DFQATT and CDR2 is SNEGSKA (reference sequence). CDR3 length: 13 amino acids. CDR3 bases: TGCAGACCGTTACCGGGTGGTTTTACTGAAGCTTTCTTT. Its protein product is CRPLPGGFTEAFF.

The count of this clonotype is one. The chain couples TRBV7-6 to TRBJ2-5, with D possibly matching TRBD2 (6 bases). Germline V gene data show CDR1 as SGHVS and CDR2 as FNYEAQ. Trimming shortened V by 1 base and J by 3 bases, and 12 bases separated the two germline ends. This CDR3 comprises 15 residues. The CDR3: CASSLGSGTKETQYF. Here the CDR3 DNA reads TGTGCCAGCAGCTTAGGTAGCGGAACAAAAGAGACCCAGTACTTC.

This clonotype was seen more than once but under ten times. The V call is TRBV10-3, the J call TRBJ2-7, with 13 nucleotides matching TRBD2. V gave up 3 bases and J gave up 4 bases; unmatched junction bases: 9. Looked up from germline, CDR1 is ENHRY and CDR2 is SYGVKD. This CDR3 has 17 residues. The CDR3 DNA reads TGTGCCATCAGTGAAGGTAGTAGACTAGCGGGGGGTTACGAGCAGTACTTC. It codes for CAISEGSRLAGGYEQYF.

The chain uses TRBV18 and TRBJ2-7, with D possibly being TRBD2 (6 bases). Trimming pared 0 bases from V and 4 bases from J, leaving 19 bases between. Germline-derived CDR1 and CDR2 are KGHSH and LQKENI. There are 17 residues in the CDR3. For the CDR3, the DNA is TGTGCCAGCTCACCACCGCTGGGACGGGACTCGTTATACGAGCAGTACTTC. Translated, it gives CASSPPLGRDSLYEQYF.

In this sample, this clonotype turned up a few times. The V gene is TRBV12-3 or TRBV12-4, the J gene TRBJ1-3, with 7 bases identical to TRBD1. There are 15 residues in the CDR3. Unmatched junction bases numbered 5, after V lost 6 bases and J lost 0 bases. This chain's CDR3 is CASRSQGISGNTIYF. CDR3 nucleotides: TGTGCCAGCAGATCACAGGGGATCTCTGGAAACACCATATATTTT.

The sample holds a few counts of this clonotype. The chain employs TRBV6-1 and TRBJ2-1; no clear D gene. Germline V lookup: CDR1 MNHNS, CDR2 SASEGT. The germline V and J ends were trimmed by 6 bases and 9 bases, with 12 bases remaining between them. The CDR3 extends over 12 amino acids. The CDR3 DNA reads as TGTGCCAGCAGCTTTAGTAGGGTTGAGCAGTTCTTC. Translating gives CASSFSRVEQFF.

This clonotype was seen many times. The CDR3 DNA reads TGTGCCAGCAGCCAAGAGAGGCAGAGGAACAATGAGCAGTTCTTC. Amino acids: CASSQERQRNNEQFF. The rearrangement joins TRBV4-2 to TRBJ2-1; the D is unclear. The CDR3 covers 15 residues. The germline CDR1 and CDR2 sequences are LGHNA and YNFKEQ. The germline V and J ends were trimmed by 0 bases and 5 bases, with 11 bases remaining between them.

At least ten counts were recorded for this clonotype. The chain couples TRBV12-3 or TRBV12-4 to TRBJ1-1, with D perhaps TRBD1 (6 bases). The CDR3 has 14 residues. The V end lost 3 bases, the J end lost 1 base, and 9 bases lay between the germline ends. This CDR3 is CASSFLGQNTEAFF. As DNA, the CDR3 is TGTGCCAGCAGTTTTTTGGGACAGAACACTGAAGCTTTCTTT.